These T cell receptor beta chains were read from a single sample in a study of Graves' ophthalmopathy and Graves' hyperthyroidism. TCRdb re-analysed the multiplex PCR reads in MiXCR, keeping a single row per CDR3 protein. Of 1 million to 1.3 million distinct CDR3 sequences listed, roughly two fifths are singletons. Specimen: peripheral blood or thyroid tissue (not recorded which). Every receptor here comes from an adult man with Graves' hyperthyroidism. Both conserved end residues are part of each CDR3. Fields, in order: clone size, D gene, V gene, J gene, CDR3 DNA, CDR3 protein. A D gene is named only where the DNA matches it firmly. Expanded clones are given a class, and other clones once, few, many or no size at all.

-,TRBD1,TRBV2,TRBJ1-6,TGTGCCAGCAGGGACAGGGGGGACGGATATAATTCACCCCTCCACTTT,CASRDRGDGYNSPLHF
-,-,TRBV20-1,TRBJ1-4,TGCAGTGCTAGAGTCCCGGGCCGGGGTGAAAAACTGTTTTTT,CSARVPGRGEKLFF
few,-,TRBV6-2/TRBV6-3,TRBJ2-7,TGTGCCAGCAGTTACACTAGCCCAACCTACGAGCAGTACTTC,CASSYTSPTYEQYF
few,-,TRBV6-2/TRBV6-3,TRBJ1-1,TGTGCCAGCAGTTATCGGCCCGGACGCATGAACACTGAAGCTTTCTTT,CASSYRPGRMNTEAFF
-,-,TRBV7-9,TRBJ2-2,TGTGCCAGCAGTCCAACTGGCGCGCGCGGGGAGCTGTTTTTT,CASSPTGARGELFF
few,-,TRBV12-3/TRBV12-4,TRBJ1-5,TGTGCCAGCAGTGAGCCAGGGTGGGTGGAGCAGCCCCAGCATTTT,CASSEPGWVEQPQHF
-,TRBD1,TRBV5-4,TRBJ1-1,TGTGCCAGCAGCGCAGGGGGCGCGGGATTCGCTGAAGCTTTCTTT,CASSAGGAGFAEAFF
many,-,TRBV2,TRBJ2-7,TGTGCCAGCAGTGAACAGGACTACGAGCAGTACTTC,CASSEQDYEQYF
-,TRBD2,TRBV7-9,TRBJ2-2,TGTGCCAGCAGCCCGGAGACTAGCGGATACGCGAACACCGGGGAGCTGTTTTTT,CASSPETSGYANTGELFF
many,TRBD1,TRBV12-3/TRBV12-4,TRBJ1-6,TGTGCCAGCAGCCCTGGACAGGCCGATTCACCCCTCCACTTT,CASSPGQADSPLHF
once,TRBD2,TRBV10-3,TRBJ2-7,TGTGCCACCATCAGGTCCATAGCGGGAGACAACGAGCAGTACTTC,CATIRSIAGDNEQYF